These 20 T cell receptor beta chains were sequenced from one sample in a study of shared clonotypes between healthy human individuals. Clones were sequenced by immunoSEQ multiplex PCR, and TCRdb holds only the in-frame ones, with some missing. The data hold millions of clones, with around nine tenths observed a single time. The sequencing input was naive CD4+ T cells sorted from blood. Subset indicated: CD45RA+ positively selected. These TCRs come from a man between 18 and 35 years old in good health.

The chain joins TRBV9 to TRBJ2-7, with TRBD2 identical over 8 bases. V lost 1 base to trimming and J lost 5 bases; unmatched junction nucleotides: 5. The germline CDR1 and CDR2 sequences are SGDLS and YYNGEE. This CDR3 contains 14 residues. CDR3 protein: CASSVTSGSDEQYF. The DNA for the CDR3 is TGTGCCAGCAGCGTAACGAGCGGGAGCGACGAGCAGTACTTC.

Notes on this clone: At the DNA level, this CDR3 is encoded by other sequences in the same sample as well. This chain uses TRBV7-2 with TRBJ1-2; D might be TRBD1 (6 bases). CDR1 SGHTA and CDR2 FQGNSA come from the germline V gene. Trimming took 3 bases from V and 4 from J, leaving 9 bases between them. The CDR3 length is 13 residues. The CDR3 reads CASSLDSLYGYTF. The DNA of the CDR3 is TGTGCCAGCAGCTTGGACAGTCTCTATGGCTACACCTTC.

The genes are TRBV4-1 and TRBJ2-5, with 8 bases lining up with TRBD1. The V and J ends lost 1 base and 2 bases, in that order; junction bases with no gene match: 9. The CDR3 is 17 amino acids. Germline-derived CDR1 and CDR2 are MGHRA and YSYEKL. CDR3 region: CASSQVSRGQGQETQYF. CDR3 in DNA: TGCGCCAGCAGCCAAGTCTCACGAGGACAGGGACAAGAGACCCAGTACTTC.

The chain couples TRBV19 to TRBJ2-7; TRBD1 aligns across 7 bases. The J segment lost 4 bases and the V segment lost 5 bases, leaving 11 bases of the junction unmatched. CDR3 length: 15 amino acids. The germline gives CDR1 LNHDA, CDR2 SQIVND (reference sequence). The CDR3 is CASSGRDSNWYEQYF. CDR3 sequence (DNA): TGTGCCAGTAGTGGCCGGGACAGCAATTGGTACGAGCAGTACTTC.

This chain links TRBV7-2 with TRBJ2-3; 9 nucleotides agree with TRBD2. CDR1 is SGHTA and CDR2 is FQGNSA in the germline V gene. The CDR3 loop spans 15 amino acids. The junction had 2 bases not matched to a gene; V was cut back by 3 bases and J by 1 base. This CDR3 reads CASSFASGGTDTQYF. For the CDR3, the DNA is TGTGCCAGCAGCTTTGCTAGCGGGGGCACAGATACGCAGTATTTT.

V usage is TRBV19 and J usage is TRBJ2-1, with 8 nucleotides matching TRBD1. Trimming took 4 bases from V and 7 from J; bases not matched to a gene: 15. This CDR3 comprises 17 residues. Germline CDR1 LNHDA, CDR2 SQIVND (reference sequence). The CDR3, as DNA: TGTGCCAGTAGTAGCGGGACAGGAAGGCTAAATCTTAATGAGCAGTTCTTC. Residues: CASSSGTGRLNLNEQFF.

The rearrangement joins TRBV6-6 to TRBJ2-7; D is perhaps TRBD2 (5 bases). This CDR3 has 15 amino acids. Trimming left V 7 bases short and J 2 bases short, with 18 bases between. Germline V gene sequence: CDR1 MNHNY, CDR2 SVGAGI (reference sequence). This CDR3 is CASTSRGSRTYEQYF. CDR3 bases: TGTGCCAGCACGAGTCGGGGAAGTCGAACCTACGAGCAGTACTTC.

J is TRBJ1-1 and V is TRBV5-1, with 7 bases matching TRBD1. V shed 0 bases and J 1 base; nucleotides not matched to a gene: 9. This CDR3 region has 17 residues. CDR1 SGHRS and CDR2 YFSETQ come from the germline V gene. Here the CDR3 DNA reads TGCGCCAGCAGCTTGGAAGGCAGGGGGGCCGGGAACACTGAAGCTTTCTTT. Translating it yields CASSLEGRGAGNTEAFF.

V gene TRBV4-1 combines with J gene TRBJ1-1; 12 bases agree with TRBD1. CDR3 size: 22 residues. CDR1 MGHRA and CDR2 YSYEKL come from the germline V gene. V gave up 2 bases and J gave up 2 bases; unmatched junction bases: 21. This chain's CDR3 is CASSQNEFRPGQGALRNTEAFF. Here the CDR3 DNA reads TGCGCCAGCAGCCAAAATGAATTTCGTCCGGGACAGGGGGCCCTCAGAAACACTGAAGCTTTCTTT.

This sequence joins TRBV7-2 and TRBJ2-1, with a weak D call TRBD1 (6 bases). The CDR3 loop spans 14 amino acids. Germline loops: CDR1 SGHTA, CDR2 FQGNSA. V was pared by 5 bases and J by 3 bases, with 11 bases between. CDR3 DNA: TGTGCCAGCAGCCGGGACACCATCTACAATGAGCAGTTCTTC. Its protein product is CASSRDTIYNEQFF.

The rearrangement joins TRBV28 to TRBJ2-7, with unresolved D. Looked up from germline, CDR1 is MDHEN and CDR2 is SYDVKM. The CDR3 totals 12 residues. Trimming cost V 3 bases and J 2 bases, with 5 bases left between them. The chain's CDR3 is CASSFGTYEQYF. The CDR3 DNA follows: TGTGCCAGCAGTTTTGGCACCTACGAGCAGTACTTC.

CDR3: CARRTSGTDTQYF. The CDR3 region has the DNA TGTGCCAGGAGGACTAGCGGCACAGATACGCAGTATTTT. This chain connects TRBV2 to TRBJ2-3, with 9 bases identical to TRBD2. Unmatched junction bases numbered 2, after V lost 9 bases and J lost 1 base. There are 13 residues in the CDR3. Per germline, CDR1 SNHLY and CDR2 FYNNEI.

This clone came up once. Additional DNA sequences in this sample encode the identical CDR3. This sequence joins TRBV5-1 and TRBJ2-3, with 7 bases matching TRBD2. Trimming took 0 bases from V and 2 from J; bases not matched to a gene: 3. The CDR3 extends over 15 amino acids. Germline CDR1 reads SGHRS; CDR2 reads YFSETQ. Here the CDR3 reads CASSLASGPTDTQYF. Written as DNA, the CDR3 is TGCGCCAGCAGCTTGGCTAGCGGACCCACAGATACGCAGTATTTT.

This chain connects TRBV10-1 to TRBJ2-3, with D perhaps matching TRBD2 (6 bases). This CDR3 is 12 amino acids long. Per the germline V gene, CDR1 is WNHNN and CDR2 is SYGVQD (reference sequence). V lost 5 bases and J lost 4, with 7 bases in between. The CDR3 here is CASSPGADTQYF. CDR3 in DNA: TGCGCCAGCAGTCCGGGGGCAGATACGCAGTATTTT.

The chain employs TRBV7-2 and TRBJ2-3; TRBD1 matches at 8 bases. The CDR3 consists of 15 residues. The germline V gene encodes CDR1 SGHTA and CDR2 FQGNSA. J was trimmed by 8 bases and V by 0 bases; bases with no gene match: 7. The CDR3 loop is CASSLAGQGASTQYF. CDR3 nucleotides: TGTGCCAGCAGCTTAGCCGGGCAGGGGGCGAGTACGCAGTATTTT.

The chain carries TRBV30 and TRBJ2-1; D ambiguous. CDR1 is GTSNPN and CDR2 is SVGIG in the germline V gene (reference sequence). The CDR3 is made up of 12 amino acids. V lost 0 bases, J lost 12 bases, and 12 bases lay in between. CDR3 sequence: CAWSVSWQVQFF. In nucleotides, the CDR3 is TGTGCCTGGAGTGTATCTTGGCAGGTGCAGTTCTTC.

In regard to this clone: Other DNA sequences from this sample encode an identical CDR3 as well. This chain uses TRBV28 with TRBJ1-1; D might be TRBD1 (5 bases). Looked up from germline, CDR1 is MDHEN and CDR2 is SYDVKM. The V and J ends lost 2 bases and 4 bases respectively, with 8 bases between them. This CDR3 region has 13 residues. The CDR3 sequence is CASSLGGGTEAFF. As DNA, the CDR3 is TGTGCCAGCAGTTTAGGGGGGGGCACTGAAGCTTTCTTT.

V and J are TRBV29-1 and TRBJ1-5; TRBD1 matches at 7 bases. This CDR3 region has 15 residues. V lost 6 bases, J lost 7 bases, and 15 bases stayed unmatched. CDR1 is SQVTM and CDR2 is ANQGSEA in the germline V gene. The CDR3 here is CSVDTGQPIGQPQHF. The CDR3 nucleotides are TGCAGCGTAGACACGGGACAGCCTATAGGGCAGCCCCAGCATTTT.

V usage is TRBV6-5 and J usage is TRBJ2-7; D may match TRBD1 or TRBD2 (6 bases each). The CDR3 is 14 residues long. Trimming cost V 5 bases and J 6 bases, with 17 bases left between them. Germline V gives CDR1 MNHEY, CDR2 SVGAGI. CDR3 nucleotides: TGTGCCAGCAGTCCCTCGGGGGCCTTACGCGAGCAGTACTTC. Translated, it gives CASSPSGALREQYF.

This chain links TRBV6-6 with TRBJ2-7; the D gene is possibly TRBD2 (6 bases). The V gene's germline CDR1 is MNHNY and CDR2 SVGAGI (reference sequence). Trimming took 2 bases from V and 3 from J, leaving 14 bases between them. CDR3 length: 15 residues. CDR3 nucleotides: TGTGCCAGCAGTTACGCGACTAGTAACCTCTACGAGCAGTACTTC. Encoded protein: CASSYATSNLYEQYF.